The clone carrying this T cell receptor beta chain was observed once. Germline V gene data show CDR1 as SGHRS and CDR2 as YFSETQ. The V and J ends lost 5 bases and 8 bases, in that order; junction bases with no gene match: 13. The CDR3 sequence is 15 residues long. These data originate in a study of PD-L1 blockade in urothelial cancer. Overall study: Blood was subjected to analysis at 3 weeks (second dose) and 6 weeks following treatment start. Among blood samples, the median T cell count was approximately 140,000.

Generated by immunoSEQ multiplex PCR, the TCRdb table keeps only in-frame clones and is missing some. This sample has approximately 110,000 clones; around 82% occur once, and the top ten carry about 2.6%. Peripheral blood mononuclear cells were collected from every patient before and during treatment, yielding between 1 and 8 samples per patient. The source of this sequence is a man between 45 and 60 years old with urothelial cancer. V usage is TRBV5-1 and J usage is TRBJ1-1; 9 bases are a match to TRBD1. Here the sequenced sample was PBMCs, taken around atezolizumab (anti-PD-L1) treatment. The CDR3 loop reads CASRKTTQGAQEAFF. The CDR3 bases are TGCGCCAGCAGAAAAACGACACAGGGGGCGCAAGAAGCTTTCTTT.